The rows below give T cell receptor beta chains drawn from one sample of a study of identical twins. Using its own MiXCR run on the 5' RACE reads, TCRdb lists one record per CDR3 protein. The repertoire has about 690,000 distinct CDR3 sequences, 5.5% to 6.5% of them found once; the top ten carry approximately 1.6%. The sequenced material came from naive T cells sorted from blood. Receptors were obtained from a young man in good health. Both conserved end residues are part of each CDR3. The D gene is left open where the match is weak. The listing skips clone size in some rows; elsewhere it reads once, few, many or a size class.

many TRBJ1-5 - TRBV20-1 TGCAGTGCTAACTCCGGGAATAGCAATCAGCCCCAGCATTTT CSANSGNSNQPQHF
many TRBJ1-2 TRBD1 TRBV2 TGTGCCAGCAGTGATGTCCGGACAGGGGGCTCTTCTTATGGCTACACCTTC CASSDVRTGGSSYGYTF
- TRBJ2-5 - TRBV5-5 TGTGCCAGCAACACCCAGTGGGAGACCCAGTACTTC CASNTQWETQYF
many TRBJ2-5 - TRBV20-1 TGCAGTCCCTTCGTGGAGACCCAGTACTTC CSPFVETQYF
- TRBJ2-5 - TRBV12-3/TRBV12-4 TGTGCCAGCAGGCCTATGGGGCCAACGCCTAATCAAGAGACCCAGTACTTC CASRPMGPTPNQETQYF
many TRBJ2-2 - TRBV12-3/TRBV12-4 TGTGCCAGCAGTTCAGGGAGTTCCGGGGAGCTGTTTTTT CASSSGSSGELFF
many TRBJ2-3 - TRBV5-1 TGCGCCAGCAAGTCGGACGGCGGCACAGATACGCAGTATTTT CASKSDGGTDTQYF
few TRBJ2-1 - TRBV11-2 TGTGCCAGCAGCTTAAGGCTGTCGAGCTCCTACAATGAGCAGTTCTTC CASSLRLSSSYNEQFF
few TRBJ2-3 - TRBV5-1 TGCGCCAGCAGCTACAGGGATGTCACAGATACGCAGTATTTT CASSYRDVTDTQYF
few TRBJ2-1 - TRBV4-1 TGCGCCAGCAGCCAAGGACTAGGGGGGTACAATGAGCAGTTCTTC CASSQGLGGYNEQFF
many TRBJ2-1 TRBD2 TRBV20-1 TGCAGTGCCACGAGCGGGAGGGCCCTCAATGAGCAGTTCTTC CSATSGRALNEQFF
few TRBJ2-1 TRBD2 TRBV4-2 TGTGCCAGCAGCCACACTAGCGGCGGGTTGGGGAATGAGCAGTTCTTC CASSHTSGGLGNEQFF
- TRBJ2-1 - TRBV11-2 TGTGCCAGCAGCTTAGATTTAGGGCTGGGACTCTTTGAGCAGTTCTTC CASSLDLGLGLFEQFF
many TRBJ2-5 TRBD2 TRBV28 TGTGCCAGCAGTTTCCTAGCGGGAGTTACAACCTATCAAGAGACCCAGTACTTC CASSFLAGVTTYQETQYF
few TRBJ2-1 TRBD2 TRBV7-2 TGTGCCAGCAACAGGAGGCGGGAGGTAAACAATGAGCAGTTCTTC CASNRRREVNNEQFF
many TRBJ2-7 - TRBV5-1 TGCGCCAGCAGCTGGGGTATGTCCTACGAGCAGTACTTC CASSWGMSYEQYF
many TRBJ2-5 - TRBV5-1 TGCGCCAGCAGCTTGGACTGGACGGCCCGGGGAGAGACCCAGTACTTC CASSLDWTARGETQYF
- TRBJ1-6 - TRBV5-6 TGTGCCAGCAGCCGCCGGTTTCGCAGTCGATCTTCGTTAAGGGATTCACCCCTCCACTTT CASSRRFRSRSSLRDSPLHF
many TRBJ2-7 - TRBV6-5 TGTGCCAGCAGTTACTCGATTTCTCCCTACGAGCAGTACTTC CASSYSISPYEQYF
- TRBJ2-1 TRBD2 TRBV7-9 TGTGCCAGCAGCCCGAGGCAAGCGGGATCCTACAATGAGCAGTTCTTC CASSPRQAGSYNEQFF
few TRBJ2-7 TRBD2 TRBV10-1 TGCGCCAGCAGTGAGTGCGGGAGCGCGCCCTACGAGCAGTACTTC CASSECGSAPYEQYF
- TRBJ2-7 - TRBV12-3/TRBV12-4 TGTGCCAGCAGGGGGGGGGCGGGACTCGCCGCCGAGCAGTACTTC CASRGGAGLAAEQYF
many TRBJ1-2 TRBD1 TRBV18 TGTGCCAGCTCACCACTGACAGGGGGCTATGGCTACACCTTC CASSPLTGGYGYTF
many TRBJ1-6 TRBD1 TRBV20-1 TGCAGTGCTAGCAGGACAGGGGTCGGGAATTCACCCCTCCACTTT CSASRTGVGNSPLHF
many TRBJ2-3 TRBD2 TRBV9 TGTGCCAGCAGCGTAGACGGAGCGGGAGGGAGCACAGATACGCAGTATTTT CASSVDGAGGSTDTQYF
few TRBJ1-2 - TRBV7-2 TGTGCCAGCAGCCTACTACAGGGAGGCTATGGCTACACCTTC CASSLLQGGYGYTF
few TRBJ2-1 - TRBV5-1 TGCGCCAGCAGTGGAGGGGGGCTGGGGAATGAGCAGTTCTTC CASSGGGLGNEQFF
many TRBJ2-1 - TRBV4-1 TGCGCCAGCAGCCAAGAGGAGACCCACCTTTCCTACAATGAGCAGTTCTTC CASSQEETHLSYNEQFF
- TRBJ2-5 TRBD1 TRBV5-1 TGCGCCAGCAGCTTTAACAGGGGGCGCAGGGAGACCCAGTACTTC CASSFNRGRRETQYF
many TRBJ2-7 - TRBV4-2 TGTGCCAGCAGCCAAGTAGGAGTCGAGCAGTACTTC CASSQVGVEQYF
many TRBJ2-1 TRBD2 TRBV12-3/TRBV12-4 TGTGCCAGCAGCCTGGAGGCAGCGGGATTCGGAGAGCAGTTCTTC CASSLEAAGFGEQFF
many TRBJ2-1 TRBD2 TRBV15 TGTGCCACCAGCTTAGCGGGAATTCCTAATGAGCAGTTCTTC CATSLAGIPNEQFF
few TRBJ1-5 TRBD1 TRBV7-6 TGTGCCAGCAGCTTAGCCTTAGACAGGGGAGGTAGCAATCAGCCCCAGCATTTT CASSLALDRGGSNQPQHF
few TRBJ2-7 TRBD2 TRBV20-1 TGCAGTGCTTTTGCGGGAGGGCCCCACGAGCAGTACTTC CSAFAGGPHEQYF
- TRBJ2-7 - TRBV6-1 TGTGCCAGCAGCCCCTCCGTAGGGGGACTCTCCTACGAGCAGTACTTC CASSPSVGGLSYEQYF
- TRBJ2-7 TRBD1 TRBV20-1 TGCAGTGCTAGAGACGCGGGGACAGGCGCCTACGAGCAGTACTTC CSARDAGTGAYEQYF
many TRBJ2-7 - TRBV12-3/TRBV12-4 TGCGCCAGCAGCTTGGCAGGGAGCTACGAGCAGTACTTC CASSLAGSYEQYF
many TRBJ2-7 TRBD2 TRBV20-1 TGCAGTGCTAGACATTCTAGCGGGAGGCCCTACGAGCAGTACTTC CSARHSSGRPYEQYF
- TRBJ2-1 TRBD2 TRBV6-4 TGTGCCAGCAGTGACCAAGCGGGAGTAAGTGAGCAGTTCTTC CASSDQAGVSEQFF
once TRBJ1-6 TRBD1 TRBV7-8 TGTGCCAGCAGCACCTGGACAGGGGGAGATTCACCCCTCCACTTT CASSTWTGGDSPLHF
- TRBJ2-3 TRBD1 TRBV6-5 TGTGCCAGCAGTTACCCCGACGAACAGGGGGCCAGCACAGATACGCAGTATTTT CASSYPDEQGASTDTQYF
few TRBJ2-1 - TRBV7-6 TGTGCCAGCAGCGAATCAATTGAGCAGTTCTTC CASSESIEQFF
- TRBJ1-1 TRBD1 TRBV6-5 TGTGCCAGCAGTTCCTGGACAGGCAGCACTGAAGCTTTCTTT CASSSWTGSTEAFF
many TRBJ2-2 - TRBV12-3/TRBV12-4 TGTGCCAGCAGTTTCCTGCGGACGAACACCGGGGAGCTGTTTTTT CASSFLRTNTGELFF
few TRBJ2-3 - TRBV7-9 TGTGCCAGCAGCTTTTCCGGGGATTCCACAGATACGCAGTATTTT CASSFSGDSTDTQYF
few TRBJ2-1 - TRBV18 TGTGCCAGCTCACCACCCGGGACAAAAAACAATGAGCAGTTCTTC CASSPPGTKNNEQFF
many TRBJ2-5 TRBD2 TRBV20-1 TGCAGTGCTTATACCCGATCCACTAGCGGGGCCCAAGAGACCCAGTACTTC CSAYTRSTSGAQETQYF
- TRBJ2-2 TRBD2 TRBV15 TGTGCCACCAGCACCGCCTTGGGACTAGCGGGCGGGCTGTTTTTT CATSTALGLAGGLFF
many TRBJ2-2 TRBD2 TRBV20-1 TGCAGTGCTAGAGATCCTCGGGAGGGTAACACCGGGGAGCTGTTTTTT CSARDPREGNTGELFF
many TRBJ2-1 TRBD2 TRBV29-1 TGCAGCGTTGGCGGGAGGACCTACAATGAGCAGTTCTTC CSVGGRTYNEQFF
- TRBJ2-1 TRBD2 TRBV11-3 TGTGCCAGCAGCCGCCGAGACGGCGGGAGGGCGAATGAGCAGTTCTTC CASSRRDGGRANEQFF
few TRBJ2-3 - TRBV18 TGTGCCAGCTCCCCTGTCGGCCGCACGGATACGCAGTATTTT CASSPVGRTDTQYF
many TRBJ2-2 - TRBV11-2 TGTGCCAGCAGCTTAGAGGGCTGGGACACATATACCACCGGGGAGCTGTTTTTT CASSLEGWDTYTTGELFF
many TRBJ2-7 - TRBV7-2 TGTGCCAGCAGCTTAGGAGGCCAGAACTACGAGCAGTACTTC CASSLGGQNYEQYF
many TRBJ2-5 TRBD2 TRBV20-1 TGCAGTGCTGGGCGACGGGAGGGCGGAGAGACCCAGTACTTC CSAGRREGGETQYF